This T cell receptor beta chain came from a study of blood T cells in healthy people across ages. It was with a sample-barcoded 5' primer and a J-beta primer mix that a second PCR of roughly 6 to 12 cycles was run. TCRdb analysed the 5' RACE reads with MiXCR anew, one entry per CDR3 protein. The repertoire holds 910,000 or so distinct CDR3 sequences, roughly 47% seen once, with about a fifth in the top ten. Notes on the study in general: Unsorted PBMCs ruled out conclusive naive versus antigen-experienced comparison. There was no known CMV status for donors, so expanded clonotype changes were possibly confounded.

As for this clonotype: Its antigen is not known.

This CDR3 region has 16 residues. Germline-derived CDR1 and CDR2 are SGHTS and YDEGEE. V lost 1 base and J lost 0, with 14 bases in between. The chain has TRBV5-8 and TRBJ2-7; D gene ambiguous. The clonotype was recovered from a woman aged 60-75 years in good health. What was sequenced was blood. The CDR3 DNA sequence: TGTGCCAGCAGCTTGCAACGGGTCTCCAACTCCTACGAGCAGTACTTC. Protein sequence: CASSLQRVSNSYEQYF.